The T cell receptor (beta chain) under discussion was sequenced for a study of blood T cell repertoires in COVID-19. Clones were sequenced by immunoSEQ multiplex PCR, and TCRdb holds only the in-frame ones, with some missing. The table records 250,000 to 300,000 clones, approximately 88% of them present only once. This CDR3 is built from 15 residues. Germline lookup yields CDR1 SGHRS and CDR2 YFSETQ. V lost 0 bases and J lost 6, with 15 bases in between. The sample taken for sequencing was peripheral blood. The chain recombines TRBV5-1 with TRBJ1-2; the D gene is possibly TRBD1 (6 bases). This TCR came from a middle-aged woman who had recovered from COVID-19. The CDR3 DNA sequence: TGCGCCAGCAGCTTGGTAGGCAGGGGCACGGATGGCTACACCTTC. As protein: CASSLVGRGTDGYTF.